The source of this T cell receptor beta chain is a study of blood T cell repertoires in COVID-19. Across the study: COVID-19 samples from acute and convalescent phases originated in the United States, Italy and Spain. T cells, B-cell-depleted T cells, or PBMCs provided the cDNA or gDNA that served as material.

The length of the CDR3 is 12 residues. Trimming cost V 5 bases and J 8 bases, with 12 bases left between them. Germline V gene data show CDR1 as GTSNPN and CDR2 as SVGIG (reference sequence). The method was immunoSEQ multiplex PCR; TCRdb's version includes in-frame clones alone and lacks a portion of them. The table includes about 180,000 clones, 86% detected once. The genes are TRBV30 and TRBJ2-2, with a possible D match to TRBD1 (6 bases). Sample: peripheral blood. The source is a man aged 50 or older with active or convalescent COVID-19. The CDR3 nucleotides are TGTGCCTGGGGACCACAGGGTGGGGAGCTGTTTTTT. This translates into CAWGPQGGELFF.